Listed here is a single T cell receptor (beta chain). What antigen it recognizes has not been identified. Base qualities were left out, and no much larger clone turns up one base away. The sample originates from a study of cytomegalovirus exposure and HLA in healthy donors (dated 2017 in TCRdb). Regarding the study in general: An earlier analysis of approximately 640 of the donors reported more than 250 Gb of sequence data and some 120 million unique TCR beta sequences from 150 million to 200 million T cells. Donor age, sex, ethnicity and CMV serostatus were compiled together with the repertoire data. Using immunosequencing, the study profiled T cell repertoires from 666 subjects and related those repertoires to cytomegalovirus serostatus. The number of typed donors differed by locus: about 620-630 for A, B, C, DRB1 and DQB1; some 500 for DQA1; 600 to 610 for DPA1; and around 450 for DPB1. HLA typing covered class I and class II loci at four-digit resolution. Genome-wide SNP genotypes for about 55% of the roughly 670 donors were used in a later genetic analysis, which treated that subset as a discovery cohort. A later analysis re-examined previously published TCR beta repertoires from over 500 donors and added high-resolution HLA genotyping to investigate patterns of TCR occurrence. Of the approximately 400 genotyped donors, less than 85% were placed in the genetic ancestry cluster associated with self-reported Caucasian donors. Among a few hundred genotyped donors of the cohort, an average of about 240,000 unique TCR beta nucleotide sequences were sequenced per donor, approximately 20% of them non-productive. An early release that covered about 600 HLA-typed donors contained approximately 300 gigabases of sequencing data and some 87 million unique TCR sequences. High-throughput TCR immunosequencing, statistical association of individual TCRs with disease status, and machine learning were combined to predict cytomegalovirus infection status. Along with the roughly 670-subject first cohort, a separate validation cohort of over 90 different subjects was used. The study aimed to test whether cataloging public T cell receptors could reveal signatures of past pathogen exposure. To decide whether each TCR beta V gene segment behaved as functional or pseudogenic, an earlier analysis of 587 of the donors relied on high-throughput TCR beta sequencing. All discovery cohort repertoires had been generated using a single sequencing platform. In the later analysis, no new phenotypic data were used to find candidate immune exposures; instead, reliance was placed on TCR beta sequences and their occurrence across donors. Because of strong linkage in the cohort, roughly five DR-DQ haplotypes were treated as single units for association and clustering.

Including the terminal cysteine and phenylalanine, the CDR3 comprises 18 residues. Just CDR3 DNA is preserved here, 54 bases in frame from base 1. V ends up 4 bases short and J 0 bases short, with an unmatched junction base count of 12. The CDR1 and CDR2 encoded by the germline V gene are SGHAT and FQNNGV. In total, 600 or so healthy bone marrow donors made up the cohort. At the time of sampling, all cohort members were nominally healthy, though unrecorded immune exposures were likely present. The donor tested CMV seronegative, placing the donor among the roughly 400 seronegative members of the cohort. A peripheral blood sample was provided by each donor, and peripheral blood mononuclear cells were used for TCR beta sequencing. The Qiagen DNeasy Blood Extraction Kit was used to extract genomic DNA from the blood cell samples. Libraries were built with the immunoSEQ multiplex PCR assay. A mixture of 60 forward primers for TCR Vbeta segments and 13 reverse primers for TCR Jbeta segments was used in the multiplex PCR. The CDR3 region of rearranged TCR beta genes was amplified from genomic DNA with a multiplex PCR assay. The amplified TCR beta libraries were sequenced on the Illumina HiSeq System as 87-base-pair reads. Concerning the study's data processing: In a later analysis, roughly 80 million unique TCR beta chains were counted across the 666 repertoires, and about 9.9 million of these chains were shared by at least two donors. A nearest-neighbor algorithm error-corrected the raw reads and collapsed the reads into unique sequences, merging closely related sequences to remove PCR and sequencing errors. V, D and J gene segments were assigned by aligning CDR3 sequences to IMGT reference sequences. Each retained sequence needed at least a six-nucleotide match to both a V gene segment and a J gene segment. A rearrangement counted as productive if the CDR3 had no stop codons and remained in frame with V and J, and every other rearrangement counted as non-productive. Following IMGT convention, CDR3 was defined as the stretch from the second conserved V-encoded cysteine up to the conserved J-encoded phenylalanine. In an earlier analysis of around 600 of the donors, sequences lacking an unambiguous match to a single V gene segment were excluded. An earlier analysis of 587 of the donors called V segments functional above 56.7% productive rearrangements and segregating when the between-donor standard deviation exceeded 5%. A statistical classification framework was built to diagnose cytomegalovirus status from the catalog of TCR beta chain sequences. V and J gene assignment, in a later analysis, came from comparing TCR nucleotide sequences with IMGT/GENE-DB human TR gene sequences. Using the TCRdist pipeline, a later analysis assigned CDR3 sequences along with most-parsimonious VDJ recombination scenarios. A later analysis defined each TCR beta chain by its CDR3 amino acid sequence plus V-gene family, and excluded reads lacking a unique V-gene family. A later analysis removed 500 to 650 highly shared, low-generation-probability nucleotide sequences to deal with suspected cross-contamination and a sequencing artifact. For each public chain, a later analysis derived a clonal expansion index from normalized ranks of inferred template counts within each repertoire. In a later analysis, generation probabilities were computed using a VDJ recombination model fitted to out-of-frame rearrangements, and the results were checked against IGoR. In a later analysis, TCR-TCR, TCR-HLA and TCR-CMV co-occurrence was scored with hypergeometric tests, and a repertoire-size bias correction was applied to TCR pairs. False discovery rates were estimated in a later analysis by permuting HLA or CMV assignments 20 times. In a later analysis, co-occurring TCRs were grouped using DBSCAN, with TCRdist sequence similarity added in when clustering inside HLA-allele-positive subsets. Co-occurrence clustering excluded repertoires with fewer than 30,000 or more than 120,000 public chains, plus five with anomalous nucleotide sharing. TCRdb holds this immuneACCESS table with in-frame rearrangements only. Some clones are missing; in checked studies, unresolved V genes explain under half, and the rest has no known cause. That table supplies the V and J calls and clone size; D and trimming were determined from the DNA. This sample comprises around 190,000 clones, about four fifths of them detected only once. The top ten hold about 0.5% of the sample.

General study outcomes and caveats: Only TCR beta chains were sequenced in this cohort, and the absence of alpha or paired-chain data limited detectable features. According to a later analysis, TCR association rates differed among HLA loci, with DRB1 alleles showing the most associated TCRs and HLA-C alleles showing the fewest. In a later genetic analysis, a missense DCLRE1C variant was associated with V-gene and J-gene trimming of TCR beta chains, and the association was replicated in an independent cohort. The classifier was reported to diagnose cytomegalovirus status with high specificity and sensitivity in both the original cohort and the validation cohort. Across donors, most TCR sequences were observed very rarely, whereas some public TCRs were present in many individuals. Sequencing depth was assumed to be roughly uniform across donors in the presence/absence analyses, though that assumption may not hold. In a later analysis, several top co-occurrence clusters were reported to appear linked to parvovirus B19, influenza, CMV and Epstein-Barr virus. HLA typing was unavailable for some donors at each locus, so association tests used only the typed subset. In a later genetic analysis, fewer N-insertions in productive TCRs were reported among donors in an Asian-associated ancestry cluster than the 666-donor mean. Assigning TCR associations to individual alleles was difficult when HLA alleles, especially DR and DQ, strongly co-occurred. A cluster of highly shared sequence variants was judged likely to represent a technical artifact of the sequencing pipeline. The authors suggested that the approach could potentially be extended to other disease states and immunological phenotypes. Correlated functional status among segregating V segments might reflect linkage disequilibrium, but an unknown experimental factor could not be ruled out. Most CMV-associated TCR beta chains appeared to be HLA-restricted in a later analysis, and the HLA associations seemed to be driven largely by CMV exposure. CMV serostatus was the only immune exposure information available for the cohort. In vitro tests confirmed that a few of the cytomegalovirus-associated TCR beta chains recognize cytomegalovirus antigens. Compared with equally common non-associated chains, HLA-associated TCR beta chains in a later analysis were more clonally expanded and had lower generation probabilities. Some IMGT-functional V segments, including TRBV6-2 and TRBV6-3, could not be told apart with the 87-base-pair reads, so those segments were excluded. The study listed 150 to 200 TCR beta chains as associated with cytomegalovirus. An earlier analysis of several hundred of the donors showed that most TCR beta V segments appeared in productive rearrangements either about 87% or about 30% of the time, which broadly matched IMGT annotations. About 17 rarely observed V segments, including chromosome 9 orphons, were excluded from the earlier analysis of almost 600 of the donors because counts were too low. A further reported finding was that TCR beta sequences accurately predicted the HLA-A and HLA-B alleles for most subjects in the first cohort. In a later analysis, over 15,000 TCR beta sequences were associated with specific HLA alleles at a false discovery rate of 0.05.

The receptor chain draws on TRBV11-2 and TRBJ2-3; a stretch of 8 junction bases matches TRBD2. Source material: PBMCs. The sequence came from a woman aged 50 to 65 in good health and CMV-seronegative. The DNA reads TGTGCCAGCAGCTCCCCAGCGGGAGCCCTACAAAGCACAGATACGCAGTATTTT. Its protein is CASSSPAGALQSTDTQYF.